Listed here are 27 T cell receptor beta chains from one sample, sequenced in a study of T cell repertoires in cytomegalovirus infection. TCRdb reanalysed the reads using MiXCR and keeps one entry per CDR3 protein. The table has 200,000 to 300,000 distinct CDR3 sequences, around 6.2% seen once. Sequencing input: PBMCs. The receptors were gathered from a human donor in good health (CMV status not recorded). Some clones in this sample may be carry-over from other donors' samples.

This clonotype was detected ten times or more. The gene calls are TRBV7-2 and TRBJ2-7; possible D gene TRBD1, 6 bases. The CDR3 runs to 13 residues. V lost 5 bases and J 6 bases, leaving 14 bases between the germline ends. Germline loops: CDR1 SGHTA, CDR2 FQGNSA. This CDR3 is CASSGTGRSEQYF. The CDR3 nucleotides are TGTGCCAGCAGCGGCACAGGGAGAAGCGAGCAGTACTTC.

This clonotype was seen repeatedly, ten times or more. This chain connects TRBV10-3 to TRBJ1-2, with 7 bases lining up with TRBD1. V shed 2 bases, J shed 0 bases, and the junction held 6 bases outside the gene matches. This CDR3 has 16 residues. The germline V gene encodes CDR1 ENHRY and CDR2 SYGVKD. CDR3 coding DNA: TGTGCCATCAGTGAGAGAAGGACAGGATCTAACTATGGCTACACCTTC. This sequence encodes CAISERRTGSNYGYTF.

The chain combines TRBV30 with TRBJ2-2, with 7 bases identical to TRBD1. This CDR3 has 16 residues. Germline CDR1 is GTSNPN and CDR2 is SVGIG (reference sequence). V was pared by 5 bases and J by 1 base, with 10 bases of the junction left unmatched. CDR3 amino acids: CAWFGTGTENTGELFF. The CDR3 nucleotides are TGTGCCTGGTTTGGGACCGGGACAGAGAACACCGGGGAGCTGTTTTTT.

This clonotype came up many times. The V call is TRBV12-3 or TRBV12-4, the J call TRBJ1-2; no clear D. The CDR3 extends over 13 amino acids. The germline V and J ends were trimmed by 5 bases and 8 bases, with 15 bases remaining between them. This CDR3 is CASSPIVLGGYTF. The CDR3 coding sequence is TGTGCCAGCAGTCCCATTGTGTTAGGGGGCTACACCTTC.

The CDR3 region has the DNA TGCGCCAGCAGCAAGGACAGGGGCACAGATACGCAGTATTTT. The encoded protein is CASSKDRGTDTQYF. The chain couples TRBV5-1 to TRBJ2-3; 8 bases agree with TRBD1. Germline values: CDR1 SGHRS, CDR2 YFSETQ. The CDR3 is made up of 14 amino acids. V was pared by 4 bases and J by 1 base, with 2 bases of the junction left unmatched.

This clonotype has ten or more counts. The V and J genes are TRBV7-2 and TRBJ2-3; 8 bases align to TRBD1. This CDR3 contains 16 residues. CDR1 is SGHTA and CDR2 is FQGNSA in the germline V gene. Germline trimming cut 3 bases from V and 3 bases from J; bases unmatched to any gene: 8. This CDR3 is CASSFARTGRTDTQYF. The CDR3 DNA reads as TGTGCCAGCAGCTTCGCCAGGACAGGGAGGACAGATACGCAGTATTTT.

This clonotype was found many times. This chain uses TRBV19 with TRBJ1-1; 8 nucleotides align to TRBD1. Germline V CDR1 and CDR2: LNHDA, SQIVND (reference sequence). This CDR3 spans 14 amino acids. Losses at the gene ends were 10 bases for V and 0 bases for J; bases not matched to a gene: 7. The CDR3 is CATAPGQVNTEAFF. In nucleotides, the CDR3 is TGTGCCACCGCCCCGGGACAGGTGAACACTGAAGCTTTCTTT.

Many counts were recorded for this clonotype. V and J are TRBV29-1 and TRBJ1-1; tentatively, D is TRBD1 (5 bases). Trimming shortened V by 6 bases and J by 3 bases, and 17 bases separated the two germline ends. The CDR3 is 14 residues long. Germline CDR1 SQVTM, CDR2 ANQGSEA. CDR3 protein: CSVENFGAHTEAFF. The DNA for the CDR3 is TGCAGCGTCGAAAATTTCGGGGCACACACTGAAGCTTTCTTT. Drawing the rest from reference TRBV29-1 and TRBJ1-1, the complete variable domain is SAVISQKPSRDICQRGTSLTIQCQVDSQVTMMFWYRQQPGQSLTLIATANQGSEATYESGFVIDKFPISRPNLTFSTLTVSNMSPEDSSIYLCSVENFGAHTEAFFGQGTRLTVV.

This clonotype was seen ten or more times. This chain joins TRBV20-1 and TRBJ1-1; D uncertain. Germline V CDR1 and CDR2: DFQATT, SNEGSKA (reference sequence). The CDR3 sequence is 13 residues long. As DNA, the CDR3 is TGCAGGGTTGGGGAAATGGGGAACACTGAAGCTTTCTTT. Protein product: CRVGEMGNTEAFF.

This clonotype was counted ten times or more. The gene calls are TRBV2 and TRBJ1-1; no firm D call. Germline CDR1 and CDR2: SNHLY and FYNNEI. The CDR3 has 13 residues. Trimming stripped 7 bases from V and 1 base from J, with 10 bases between. The CDR3 here is CASTLGKNTEAFF. DNA for the CDR3: TGTGCCAGCACTCTGGGCAAGAACACTGAAGCTTTCTTT. Full variable domain (rest looked up from reference TRBV2 and TRBJ1-1): EPEVTQTPSHQVTQMGQEVILRCVPISNHLYFYWYRQILGQKVEFLVSFYNNEISEKSEIFDDQFSVERPDGSNFTLKIRSTKLEDSAMYFCASTLGKNTEAFFGQGTRLTVV.

This clonotype was seen repeatedly, ten times or more. V usage is TRBV7-8 and J usage is TRBJ1-5; possibly TRBD1 for D (5 bases). In germline, CDR1 is SGHVS, CDR2 FQNEAQ. V was clipped by 0 bases and J by 3 bases, with 12 bases between them. The CDR3 spans 16 residues. For the CDR3, the DNA is TGTGCCAGCAGCTTAGCGCGTAGGGGATTCAATCAGCCCCAGCATTTT. Translating gives CASSLARRGFNQPQHF.

In this sample, this clonotype turned up many times. The CDR3 loop reads CATRAAGDSNTEAFF. The CDR3 DNA sequence: TGTGCCACCCGGGCGGCGGGGGACAGCAACACTGAAGCTTTCTTT. The V gene is TRBV24-1, the J gene TRBJ1-1, with 7 bases fitting TRBD1. There are 15 residues in the CDR3. Trimming removed 9 bases from V and 2 bases from J; junction bases left unmatched: 11. Germline CDR1 KGHDR, CDR2 SFDVKD.

The chain recombines TRBV28 with TRBJ1-5; D ambiguous. The CDR3 has 13 residues. The V gene lost 6 bases and the J gene lost 6 bases, with 12 bases spanning the gap. The germline CDR1 and CDR2 sequences are MDHEN and SYDVKM. The CDR3 here is CASSNFRGQPQHF. In nucleotides, the CDR3 is TGTGCCAGCAGCAATTTCCGGGGTCAGCCCCAGCATTTT. Looking up the rest from reference TRBV28 and TRBJ1-5 gives the full variable domain: DVKVTQSSRYLVKRTGEKVFLECVQDMDHENMFWYRQDPGLGLRLIYFSYDVKMKEKGDIPEGYSVSREKKERFSLILESASTNQTSMYLCASSNFRGQPQHFGDGTRLSIL.

This clonotype was seen at least ten times. V usage is TRBV10-3 and J usage is TRBJ2-1; 10 bases line up with TRBD2. The CDR3 extends over 16 amino acids. Germline V gives CDR1 ENHRY, CDR2 SYGVKD. V was clipped by 4 bases and J by 4 bases; unmatched bases: 7. CDR3 in amino acids: CAISGTSGAPYNEQFF. The CDR3 DNA follows: TGTGCCATCAGTGGGACTAGCGGAGCTCCTTACAATGAGCAGTTCTTC.

In its sample, this clonotype was seen many times. V and J are TRBV4-3 and TRBJ2-1; perhaps TRBD2 as D (6 bases). This CDR3 is built from 16 residues. Per the germline V gene, CDR1 is LGHNA and CDR2 is YSLEER. V lost 0 bases, J lost 9 bases, and 18 bases lay in between. CDR3 coding DNA: TGCGCCAGCAGCCAAGAGCGGGACCCCTCTATCGGTGAGCAGTTCTTC. Protein sequence: CASSQERDPSIGEQFF.

In this sample, this clonotype turned up many times. The chain links TRBV28 to TRBJ2-2; D not certain. The length of the CDR3 is 14 residues. CDR1 and CDR2 from the germline V gene are MDHEN and SYDVKM. The V end lost 3 bases, the J end lost 1 base, and 6 bases lay between the germline ends. This chain's CDR3 is CASSFEQNTGELFF. Written as DNA, the CDR3 is TGTGCCAGCAGTTTTGAACAGAACACCGGGGAGCTGTTTTTT.

This chain joins TRBV27 and TRBJ2-3; possibly TRBD2 for D (6 bases). Germline-derived CDR1 and CDR2 are MNHEY and SMNVEV (reference sequence). This CDR3 has 14 residues. Trimming took 2 bases from V and 5 from J, leaving 11 bases between them. CDR3 bases: TGTGCCAGCAGTTTAGGAGGGGTCCGAGATACGCAGTATTTT. Translating gives CASSLGGVRDTQYF.

This clonotype has at least ten counts. CDR3 loop: CASSGQFQVSYNEQFF. The CDR3 nucleotides are TGTGCCAGCAGTGGACAGTTCCAGGTGTCCTACAATGAGCAGTTCTTC. The chain has TRBV7-9 and TRBJ2-1; a weak D match, TRBD1 (6 bases). The germline CDR1 and CDR2 sequences are SEHNR and FQNEAQ (reference sequence). Trimming pared 6 bases from V and 1 base from J, leaving 16 bases between. There are 16 residues in the CDR3. Full variable domain (rest looked up from reference TRBV7-9 and TRBJ2-1): DTGVSQNPRHKITKRGQNVTFRCDPISEHNRLYWYRQTLGQGPEFLTYFQNEAQLEKSRLLSDRFSAERPKGSFSTLEIQRTEQGDSAMYLCASSGQFQVSYNEQFFGPGTRLTVL.

This clonotype was seen repeatedly, ten times or more. The V and J genes are TRBV29-1 and TRBJ2-2; D might be TRBD2 (6 bases). Germline V gene lookup returns CDR1 SQVTM and CDR2 ANQGSEA. V lost 1 base, J lost 5 bases, and 14 bases lay in between. CDR3 length: 15 residues. CDR3: CSVEGLATGTGELFF. The CDR3 bases are TGCAGCGTTGAAGGTCTAGCGACGGGGACCGGGGAGCTGTTTTTT.

V gene TRBV7-9 combines with J gene TRBJ1-2; D uncertain. The CDR3 is made up of 13 amino acids. Germline V gives CDR1 SEHNR, CDR2 FQNEAQ (reference sequence). V lost 2 bases and J lost 5, with 9 bases in between. The CDR3 loop reads CASSLRLEYGYTF. CDR3 in DNA: TGTGCCAGCAGCTTAAGGCTGGAGTATGGCTACACCTTC.

This clonotype appeared a few times. The J gene is TRBJ1-6, the V gene TRBV10-3, with 9 bases lining up with TRBD1. Trimming cost V 11 bases and J 4 bases; bases outside gene matches: 15. In germline, CDR1 is ENHRY, CDR2 SYGVKD. The CDR3 loop spans 17 amino acids. CDR3 in amino acids: CAHGQGRTGSYNSPLHF. Here the CDR3 DNA reads TGTGCCCACGGACAGGGGAGGACGGGGTCTTATAATTCACCCCTCCACTTT.

This clonotype was counted ten times or more. The gene calls are TRBV7-9 and TRBJ2-1, with 9 bases lining up with TRBD2. J lost 7 bases, V lost 4 bases, and 14 bases had no gene match. The CDR3 is made up of 17 amino acids. CDR1 is SEHNR and CDR2 is FQNEAQ in the germline V gene (reference sequence). CDR3 region: CASSSEDGGGALNEQFF. CDR3 sequence (DNA): TGTGCCAGCAGCTCCGAAGACGGCGGGGGGGCCTTGAATGAGCAGTTCTTC.

This clonotype appeared once. A much bigger clone sits one base away, suggesting this may be a read error. The rearrangement joins TRBV14 to TRBJ2-3; TRBD2 matches at 8 bases. The germline CDR1 and CDR2 sequences are SGHDN and FVKESK. The CDR3 has 16 amino acids. The DNA for the CDR3 is TGTGCCAGCAGCCAGATCAGCGGGGGCCTCACAGATACGCAGTGTTTT. Translation gives CASSQISGGLTDTQCF.

V and J are TRBV5-1 and TRBJ1-2; no definite D call. From germline, CDR1 is SGHRS and CDR2 YFSETQ. The ends were cut back, 0 bases at V and 5 bases at J, with 14 bases in the middle. The CDR3 spans 15 residues. The CDR3 loop is CASSLGGSERYGYTF. Here the CDR3 DNA reads TGCGCCAGCAGCTTGGGAGGTTCGGAGAGATATGGCTACACCTTC.

This clonotype was counted ten times or more. The J gene is TRBJ2-7, the V gene TRBV20-1, with 14 bases that match TRBD2. The J segment lost 6 bases and the V segment lost 2 bases, leaving 6 bases of the junction unmatched. Germline V lookup: CDR1 DFQATT, CDR2 SNEGSKA (reference sequence). This CDR3 has 15 amino acids. The CDR3 nucleotides read TGCAGTGCTAGACTCCCGGGACTAGCGGGGGCCGAGCAGTACTTC. This gives the protein CSARLPGLAGAEQYF.

The V and J genes are TRBV5-6 and TRBJ1-1; tentatively, D is TRBD1 (6 bases). The germline gives CDR1 SGHDT, CDR2 YYEEEE. Trimming removed 0 bases at V and 6 bases at J, with 9 bases between. This CDR3 spans 13 amino acids. The CDR3 loop reads CASSLGAGAEAFF. In DNA, the CDR3 is TGTGCCAGCAGCTTGGGGGCAGGGGCTGAAGCTTTCTTT.

This clonotype was picked up many times. This rearrangement joins TRBV4-1 to TRBJ2-7; 7 bases align to TRBD1. Germline assignment: CDR1 MGHRA and CDR2 YSYEKL. V was clipped by 1 base and J by 6 bases; unmatched bases: 9. This CDR3 region has 15 residues. The CDR3 reads CASSQVSGTATEQYF. The DNA of the CDR3 is TGCGCCAGCAGCCAAGTCTCCGGGACAGCTACCGAGCAGTACTTC.